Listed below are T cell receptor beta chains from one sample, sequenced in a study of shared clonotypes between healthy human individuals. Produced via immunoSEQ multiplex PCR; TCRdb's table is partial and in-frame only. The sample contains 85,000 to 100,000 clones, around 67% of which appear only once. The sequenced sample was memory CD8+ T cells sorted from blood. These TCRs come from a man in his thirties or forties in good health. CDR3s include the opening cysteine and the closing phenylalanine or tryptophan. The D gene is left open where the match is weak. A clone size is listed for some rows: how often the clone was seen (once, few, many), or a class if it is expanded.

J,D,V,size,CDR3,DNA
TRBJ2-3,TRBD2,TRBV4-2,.,CASSPLAGESRDTQYF,TGTGCCAGCAGCCCTCTAGCGGGAGAAAGTAGAGATACGCAGTATTTT
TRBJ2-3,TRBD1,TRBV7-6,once,CASSRGFGTGEDTQYF,TGTGCCAGCAGCCGGGGATTTGGGACAGGGGAAGATACGCAGTATTTT
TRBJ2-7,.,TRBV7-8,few,CASSLRLATSYEQYF,TGTGCCAGCAGCTTAAGGCTAGCGACTTCCTACGAGCAGTACTTC
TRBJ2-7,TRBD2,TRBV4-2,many,CASSQGLAGGYEQYF,TGTGCCAGCAGCCAGGGACTAGCGGGAGGCTACGAGCAGTACTTC
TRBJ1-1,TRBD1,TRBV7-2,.,CASSPHRDRGLNTEAFF,TGTGCCAGCAGCCCCCACCGGGACAGGGGTTTGAACACTGAAGCTTTCTTT
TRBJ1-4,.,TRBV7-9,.,CASSTRAQAPFF,TGTGCCAGCAGCACTAGGGCGCAGGCACCGTTTTTT
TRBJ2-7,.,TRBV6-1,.,CATPDSTYEQYF,TGTGCCACCCCGGACAGCACCTACGAGCAGTACTTC
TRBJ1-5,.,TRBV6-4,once,CASSEDGGGNQPQHF,TGTGCCAGCAGTGAGGATGGGGGTGGCAATCAGCCCCAGCATTTT
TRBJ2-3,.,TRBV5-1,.,CASSLEQGTDTQYF,TGCGCCAGCAGCTTGGAACAGGGAACAGATACGCAGTATTTT
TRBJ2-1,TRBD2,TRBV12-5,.,CASGLGGTSGIDEQFF,TGTGCTAGTGGTTTGGGGGGAACTAGCGGGATCGATGAGCAGTTCTTC
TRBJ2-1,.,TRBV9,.,CASSGLRGPGDEQFF,TGTGCCAGCAGCGGACTCCGGGGCCCTGGCGATGAGCAGTTCTTC
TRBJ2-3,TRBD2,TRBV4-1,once,CASSQDLLAGGPTDTQYF,TGCGCCAGCAGCCAAGATCTACTAGCGGGGGGGCCCACAGATACGCAGTATTTT
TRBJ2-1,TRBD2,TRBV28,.,CASGTLAGSKGYEQFF,TGTGCCAGTGGGACCTTAGCGGGATCTAAGGGCTATGAGCAGTTCTTC
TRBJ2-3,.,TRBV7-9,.,CASKSGGLGGNTQYF,TGTGCCAGCAAAAGCGGTGGACTAGGGGGAAATACGCAGTATTTT
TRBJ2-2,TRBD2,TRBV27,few,CASSLRLPGLAGANGELFF,TGTGCCAGCAGTCTAAGGCTCCCGGGACTAGCGGGAGCCAACGGGGAGCTGTTTTTT
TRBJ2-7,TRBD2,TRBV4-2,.,CASSLQRQRELSEQYF,TGTGCCAGCAGCCTCCAAAGGCAGCGGGAGCTCTCCGAGCAGTACTTC
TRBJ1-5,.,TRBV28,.,CASRPGTNQPQHF,TGTGCCAGCAGGCCTGGTACCAATCAGCCCCAGCATTTT
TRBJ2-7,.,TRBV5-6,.,CASSFVYSHEQYF,TGTGCCAGCAGCTTCGTTTACAGCCACGAGCAGTACTTC
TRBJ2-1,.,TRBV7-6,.,CASSLGHNNEQFF,TGTGCCAGCAGCTTAGGGCACAACAATGAGCAGTTCTTC
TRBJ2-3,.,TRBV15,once,CATSRGTGGSTDTQYF,TGTGCCACCAGCAGAGGGACGGGCGGGAGCACAGATACGCAGTATTTT
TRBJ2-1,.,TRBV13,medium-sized,CASSAPSAYEQFF,TGTGCCAGCAGCGCCCCTAGCGCCTATGAGCAGTTCTTC
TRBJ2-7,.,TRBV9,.,CASSVAESYEQYF,TGTGCCAGCAGCGTAGCCGAATCCTACGAGCAGTACTTC
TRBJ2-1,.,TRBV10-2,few,CASAAYYEQFF,TGCGCCAGCGCGGCATATTATGAGCAGTTCTTC
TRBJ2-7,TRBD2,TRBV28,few,CASSLLGLAAYEQYF,TGTGCCAGCAGTTTGCTAGGACTAGCAGCCTACGAGCAGTACTTC
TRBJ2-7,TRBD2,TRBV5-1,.,CASSLDTGTSYEQYF,TGCGCCAGCAGCTTGGATACCGGGACTAGCTACGAGCAGTACTTC
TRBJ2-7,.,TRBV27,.,CASSPTGIPYEQYF,TGTGCCAGCAGCCCCACCGGCATCCCCTACGAGCAGTACTTC
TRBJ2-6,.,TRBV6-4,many,CASSSAASGANVLTF,TGTGCCAGCAGTAGTGCGGCCTCTGGGGCCAACGTCCTGACTTTC
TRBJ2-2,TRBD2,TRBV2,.,CASRASREVGLFF,TGTGCCAGCAGAGCTTCCCGGGAGGTGGGGCTGTTTTTT
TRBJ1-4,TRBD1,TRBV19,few,CASSISGQGEKLFF,TGTGCCAGTAGTATCTCGGGACAGGGTGAAAAACTGTTTTTT
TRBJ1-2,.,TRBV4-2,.,CASSQDGNYGYTF,TGTGCCAGCAGCCAAGATGGCAACTATGGCTACACCTTC
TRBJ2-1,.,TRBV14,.,CASSQMTDYYNEQFF,TGTGCCAGCAGCCAAATGACGGACTACTACAATGAGCAGTTCTTC
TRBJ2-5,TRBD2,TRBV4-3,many,CASSQDPSGTGKTQYF,TGCGCCAGCAGCCAAGACCCGAGCGGGACCGGGAAGACCCAGTACTTC
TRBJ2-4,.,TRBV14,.,CASSQGAAGGGNIQYF,TGTGCCAGCAGCCAAGGGGCCGCGGGCGGTGGTAACATTCAGTACTTC
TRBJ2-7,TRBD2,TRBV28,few,CASSLPTSGIPYEQYF,TGTGCCAGCAGCCTCCCCACTAGCGGGATTCCCTACGAGCAGTACTTC
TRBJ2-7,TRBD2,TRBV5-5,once,CASSSATSGRSPYSYEQYF,TGTGCCAGCAGCTCGGCGACTAGCGGGAGGTCACCCTACTCCTACGAGCAGTACTTC
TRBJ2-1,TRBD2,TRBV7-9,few,CASSEREKGGDEQFF,TGTGCCAGCAGTGAGCGGGAGAAGGGAGGCGATGAGCAGTTCTTC
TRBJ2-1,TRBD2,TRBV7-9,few,CASSLGSTSGFNEQFF,TGTGCCAGCAGCTTGGGGTCGACTAGCGGCTTCAATGAGCAGTTCTTC
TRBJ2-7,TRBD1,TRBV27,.,CASSLGQGADEQYF,TGTGCCAGCAGTCTGGGACAGGGGGCAGACGAGCAGTACTTC
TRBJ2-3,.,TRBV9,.,CASSPPVDPTDTQYF,TGTGCCAGCAGCCCCCCTGTTGACCCTACAGATACGCAGTATTTT
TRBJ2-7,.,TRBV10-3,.,CAISESAVDPYEQYF,TGTGCCATCAGTGAGTCTGCAGTTGACCCCTACGAGCAGTACTTC
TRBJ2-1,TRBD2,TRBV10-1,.,CASSEGNLAGGYNEQFF,TGCGCCAGCAGTGAAGGAAATTTAGCGGGAGGGTACAATGAGCAGTTCTTC